The T cell receptor beta chain under discussion was sequenced for a study of cytomegalovirus exposure and HLA in healthy donors. Between the trimmed V and J ends, which lost 7 bases and 2 bases, there was a span of 12 bases. The germline CDR1 and CDR2 sequences are SGHTA and FQGNSA. This CDR3 spans 14 amino acids. The study ran its PCR with 60 Vbeta and 13 Jbeta primers. Repertoires were generated with immunoSEQ multiplex PCR, while TCRdb's copy carries only in-frame clones and drops some. The sample yields under 130,000 clones, approximately 82% seen once. J is TRBJ2-1 and V is TRBV7-2; no firm D call. This clonotype originated in a man aged 35 to 55 in good health and CMV-seropositive. The specimen sequenced was PBMCs. CDR3: CASTRAPTYNEQFF. DNA of the CDR3: TGTGCCAGCACCCGAGCCCCTACCTACAATGAGCAGTTCTTC.